Listed here are 25 T cell receptor beta chains from one sample, sequenced in a study of T cells in Graves' hyperthyroidism and ophthalmopathy. The TCR beta CDR3 regions underwent amplification using RNA transcripts as the source. A first-round RT-PCR of the TCR CDR3 used the HTBI primer set. TCRdb re-called the multiplex PCR reads with MiXCR, one entry per CDR3 protein. The sample shows 500,000 to 600,000 distinct CDR3 sequences, just under 20% of them seen only once. Sequenced sample: blood. Source of these receptors: a man in his forties with Graves' ophthalmopathy.

Only a few counts were recorded for this clonotype. The V and J genes are TRBV10-3 and TRBJ2-7; no clear D gene. The CDR3 spans 13 residues. V was clipped by 8 bases and J by 1 base, with 12 bases between them. From germline, CDR1 is ENHRY and CDR2 SYGVKD. CDR3 residues: CAIAGGASYEQYF. In DNA, the CDR3 is TGTGCCATCGCCGGTGGAGCTTCCTACGAGCAGTACTTC.

This clonotype was counted ten times or more. The genes are TRBV5-1 and TRBJ2-3; TRBD1 agrees at 10 bases. Germline values: CDR1 SGHRS, CDR2 YFSETQ. With V trimmed by 4 bases and J by 4 bases, 3 bases remained unmatched. The CDR3 length is 14 residues. Here the CDR3 DNA reads TGCGCCAGCAGCCCGACAGGGGGCGCAGATACGCAGTATTTT. This codes for CASSPTGGADTQYF.

This sequence joins TRBV5-1 and TRBJ1-2, with D possibly being TRBD1 (6 bases). V was shortened by 4 bases and J by 7 bases, with 14 bases between the two germline ends. The germline CDR1 and CDR2 sequences are SGHRS and YFSETQ. The CDR3 loop spans 13 amino acids. The CDR3 coding sequence is TGCGCCAGCAGCCTGATCAGGGACACTGGCTACACCTTC. Protein product: CASSLIRDTGYTF.

The rearrangement uses TRBV7-2 and TRBJ1-5; perhaps TRBD1 as D (5 bases). The length of the CDR3 is 17 residues. Germline assignment: CDR1 SGHTA and CDR2 FQGNSA. The V end lost 1 base, the J end lost 3 bases, and 16 bases lay between the germline ends. This CDR3 is CASSLDPRGRYNQPQHF. The CDR3 DNA reads as TGTGCCAGCAGCTTAGATCCCCGGGGACGCTACAATCAGCCCCAGCATTTT. The full variable domain, its missing parts supplied by reference TRBV7-2 and TRBJ1-5, is GAGVSQSPSNKVTEKGKDVELRCDPISGHTALYWYRQSLGQGLEFLIYFQGNSAPDKSGLPSDRFSAERTGGSVSTLTIQRTQQEDSAVYLCASSLDPRGRYNQPQHFGDGTRLSIL.

This clonotype was picked up many times. The rearrangement links TRBV3-1 to TRBJ1-3, with D unresolved. CDR1 LGHDT and CDR2 YNNKEL come from the germline V gene (reference sequence). V lost 4 bases and J lost 4, with 5 bases in between. This CDR3 comprises 12 residues. CDR3 sequence: CASSPQGNTIYF. CDR3 coding DNA: TGTGCCAGCAGCCCCCAGGGAAACACCATATATTTT.

This clonotype occurred a few times. The chain employs TRBV24-1 and TRBJ2-7; either TRBD1 or TRBD2 may supply D (5 bases each). Germline values: CDR1 KGHDR, CDR2 SFDVKD. The CDR3 is 15 amino acids. Deletions cut 4 bases from V and 4 bases from J, with 16 bases between. CDR3 protein: CATSDPGQGEYEQYF. In DNA form, the CDR3 reads TGTGCCACCAGTGACCCGGGCCAAGGGGAGTACGAGCAGTACTTC.

This clonotype was observed a handful of times. The gene calls are TRBV5-1 and TRBJ2-1, with D unclear. There are 14 residues in the CDR3. CDR1 is SGHRS and CDR2 is YFSETQ in the germline V gene. The V gene lost 4 bases and the J gene lost 8 bases, with 16 bases spanning the gap. The CDR3 sequence: CASSPTPGSDEQFF. CDR3 coding DNA: TGCGCCAGCAGCCCAACCCCTGGGTCAGATGAGCAGTTCTTC. Drawing the rest from reference TRBV5-1 and TRBJ2-1, the complete variable domain is KAGVTQTPRYLIKTRGQQVTLSCSPISGHRSVSWYQQTPGQGLQFLFEYFSETQRNKGNFPGRFSGRQFSNSRSEMNVSTLELGDSALYLCASSPTPGSDEQFFGPGTRLTVL.

This clonotype occurred a few times. The rearrangement joins TRBV5-1 to TRBJ1-1; weak D call: TRBD1 (6 bases). The CDR3 is made up of 15 amino acids. Trimming took 2 bases from V and 5 from J, leaving 16 bases between them. Germline assignment: CDR1 SGHRS and CDR2 YFSETQ. CDR3 sequence (DNA): TGCGCCAGCAGCTTTTTACAGGGAGGGAGGACTGAAGCTTTCTTT. Encoded protein: CASSFLQGGRTEAFF.

The chain is built from TRBV19 and TRBJ2-1, with TRBD2 matching 7 bases. The CDR3 is 17 residues long. J lost 1 base, V lost 4 bases, and 10 bases had no gene match. Germline V lookup: CDR1 LNHDA, CDR2 SQIVND (reference sequence). The CDR3 DNA sequence: TGTGCCAGTAGTACCCCACTAGCGTCAAGGTCCTACAATGAGCAGTTCTTC. Protein sequence: CASSTPLASRSYNEQFF.

V is TRBV18 and J is TRBJ1-1; possible D gene TRBD1, 6 bases. Trimming removed 3 bases from V and 1 base from J, with 9 bases in between. Germline CDR1 reads KGHSH; CDR2 reads LQKENI. This CDR3 is 14 amino acids long. CDR3 sequence reads: CASSPSTGNTEAFF. The CDR3 DNA follows: TGTGCCAGCTCACCTTCGACAGGGAACACTGAAGCTTTCTTT.

The chain employs TRBV5-1 and TRBJ2-3; a weak D match, TRBD1 (6 bases). The CDR3 length is 16 residues. Between the trimmed V and J ends, which lost 6 bases and 5 bases, there was a span of 22 bases. Looked up from germline, CDR1 is SGHRS and CDR2 is YFSETQ. This CDR3 is CASISGGQALGDTQYF. The DNA for the CDR3 is TGCGCCAGCATCTCTGGGGGACAAGCTTTAGGAGATACGCAGTATTTT.

V gene TRBV15 combines with J gene TRBJ2-1; D possibly corresponds to TRBD2 (6 bases). Germline V gene sequence: CDR1 LNHNV, CDR2 YYDKDF (reference sequence). The CDR3 consists of 16 residues. The ends were cut back, 0 bases at V and 3 bases at J, with 12 bases in the middle. CDR3 region: CATSRDPSGHYNEQFF. The CDR3 nucleotides read TGTGCCACCAGCAGAGATCCCAGCGGGCACTACAATGAGCAGTTCTTC.

This clonotype has at least ten counts. This rearrangement joins TRBV5-1 to TRBJ2-3, with D hard to call. The ends were cut back, 2 bases at V and 2 bases at J, with 9 bases in the middle. CDR1 SGHRS and CDR2 YFSETQ come from the germline V gene. The CDR3 totals 14 residues. CDR3 sequence (DNA): TGCGCCAGCAGCTTAGAAAGGTTCACAGATACGCAGTATTTT. Its protein is CASSLERFTDTQYF.

This clonotype showed up just a few times. The chain uses TRBV7-9 and TRBJ2-2; D gene unclear. In germline, CDR1 is SEHNR, CDR2 FQNEAQ (reference sequence). CDR3 length equals 15 residues. Between the trimmed V and J ends, which lost 3 bases and 4 bases, there was a span of 12 bases. The CDR3 bases are TGTGCCAGCAGCTTGCGCTTTGGCGGCACCGGGGAGCTGTTTTTT. It is translated as CASSLRFGGTGELFF.

The CDR3 here is CASSRPGAVTGELFF. The CDR3 DNA reads as TGTGCCAGCAGCCGGCCAGGGGCGGTCACCGGGGAGCTGTTTTTT. The V and J genes are TRBV7-2 and TRBJ2-2, with D possibly TRBD1 on 6 matching bases. Looked up from germline, CDR1 is SGHTA and CDR2 is FQGNSA. This CDR3 has 15 residues. The V end lost 5 bases, the J end lost 4 bases, and 14 bases lay between the germline ends.

This clonotype was seen a few times. This could be a read error, since a much larger clone is one nucleotide away. J is TRBJ2-7 and V is TRBV2; 7 bases map to TRBD1. The length of the CDR3 is 15 residues. After removal of 6 bases from V and 3 bases from J, the junction contained 11 bases not matched to a gene. From germline, CDR1 is SNHLY and CDR2 FYNNEI. The CDR3 region is CASRLKQGKDYEQYF. CDR3 in DNA: TGTGCCAGCAGACTAAAACAGGGGAAAGACTACGAGCAGTACTTC. Filled out from reference TRBV2 and TRBJ2-7, the complete variable domain reads EPEVTQTPSHQVTQMGQEVILRCVPISNHLYFYWYRQILGQKVEFLVSFYNNEISEKSEIFDDQFSVERPDGSNFTLKIRSTKLEDSAMYFCASRLKQGKDYEQYFGPGTRLTVT.

This clonotype was counted between two and nine times. The chain recombines TRBV6-2 or TRBV6-3 with TRBJ2-1; 9 bases are a match to TRBD2. Germline CDR1 MNHEY, CDR2 SVGEGT. The junction had 14 bases not matched to a gene; V was cut back by 6 bases and J by 8 bases. The CDR3 has 16 residues. The CDR3 spells CASRGGGAGGWYEQFF. The CDR3 region has the DNA TGTGCCAGCAGAGGGGGCGGCGCGGGAGGGTGGTATGAGCAGTTCTTC.

In this sample, this clonotype turned up a few times. This chain uses TRBV30 with TRBJ1-1; possibly TRBD1 for D (5 bases). The V gene lost 6 bases and the J gene lost 0 bases, with 11 bases spanning the gap. This CDR3 is 13 amino acids long. Looked up from germline, CDR1 is GTSNPN and CDR2 is SVGIG (reference sequence). The CDR3 loop reads CACRDRVNTEAFF. The CDR3 bases are TGTGCCTGCCGGGACCGCGTGAACACTGAAGCTTTCTTT.

The chain has TRBV5-8 and TRBJ1-6, with unresolved D. Trimming shortened V by 0 bases and J by 5 bases, and 9 bases separated the two germline ends. Germline V lookup: CDR1 SGHTS, CDR2 YDEGEE. The CDR3 totals 15 residues. The CDR3 region is CASSLGQANNSPLHF. CDR3 nucleotides: TGTGCCAGCAGCTTGGGGCAGGCTAATAATTCACCCCTCCACTTT. Filled out from reference TRBV5-8 and TRBJ1-6, the complete variable domain reads EAGVTQSPTHLIKTRGQQATLRCSPISGHTSVYWYQQALGLGLQFLLWYDEGEERNRGNFPPRFSGRQFPNYSSELNVNALELEDSALYLCASSLGQANNSPLHFGNGTRLTVT.

The chain combines TRBV10-3 with TRBJ1-1; TRBD1 agrees at 7 bases. Looked up from germline, CDR1 is ENHRY and CDR2 is SYGVKD. The CDR3 consists of 14 residues. V was clipped by 4 bases and J by 1 base; unmatched bases: 3. The CDR3 bases are TGTGCCATCAGTGGAGACAGGGAGAACACTGAAGCTTTCTTT. Encoded protein: CAISGDRENTEAFF.

This clonotype occurred a few times. The chain has TRBV4-1 and TRBJ2-7, with TRBD1 matching 11 bases. V lost 2 bases and J lost 4; bases outside the gene matches: 7. The CDR3 runs to 16 residues. Germline CDR1 MGHRA, CDR2 YSYEKL. The CDR3 is CASSQKLDRGQYEQYF. The CDR3, as DNA: TGCGCCAGCAGCCAAAAGTTGGACAGGGGGCAGTACGAGCAGTACTTC.

This clonotype was counted only a few times. V gene TRBV7-2 combines with J gene TRBJ1-2; D perhaps matches TRBD1 (6 bases). This CDR3 spans 15 amino acids. The germline V gene encodes CDR1 SGHTA and CDR2 FQGNSA. Trimming left V 0 bases short and J 7 bases short, with 15 bases between. The DNA of the CDR3 is TGTGCCAGCAGCTTAGCGGCGGTGCCCAGGGGTGGCTACACCTTC. This gives the protein CASSLAAVPRGGYTF.

The chain uses TRBV11-2 and TRBJ2-1; TRBD2 matches at 16 bases. The CDR3 is made up of 17 amino acids. The V segment lost 5 bases and the J segment 8 bases; nucleotides outside the gene matches: 9. The V gene's germline CDR1 is SGHAT and CDR2 FQNNGV. The CDR3 reads CASSRGTSGGAIHEQFF. CDR3 in DNA: TGTGCCAGCAGCCGTGGGACTAGCGGGGGGGCCATTCATGAGCAGTTCTTC.

This clonotype was counted only a few times. V and J are TRBV15 and TRBJ1-1; no reliable D call. The length of the CDR3 is 15 residues. Germline assignment: CDR1 LNHNV and CDR2 YYDKDF (reference sequence). Trimming pared 1 base from V and 8 bases from J, leaving 17 bases between. CDR3 DNA sequence: TGTGCCACCAGCAGAGTTGATTTCGGTCAGGTGGAAGCTTTCTTT. As protein: CATSRVDFGQVEAFF.

This clonotype has more than one count but fewer than ten. The V call is TRBV2, the J call TRBJ1-6; TRBD1 aligns across 7 bases. The junction had 10 bases not matched to a gene; V was cut back by 6 bases and J by 5 bases. The germline gives CDR1 SNHLY, CDR2 FYNNEI. The CDR3 extends over 16 amino acids. The CDR3 loop reads CASSEVEGADNSPLHF. The CDR3 nucleotides read TGTGCCAGCAGCGAGGTAGAGGGGGCGGATAATTCACCCCTCCACTTT.